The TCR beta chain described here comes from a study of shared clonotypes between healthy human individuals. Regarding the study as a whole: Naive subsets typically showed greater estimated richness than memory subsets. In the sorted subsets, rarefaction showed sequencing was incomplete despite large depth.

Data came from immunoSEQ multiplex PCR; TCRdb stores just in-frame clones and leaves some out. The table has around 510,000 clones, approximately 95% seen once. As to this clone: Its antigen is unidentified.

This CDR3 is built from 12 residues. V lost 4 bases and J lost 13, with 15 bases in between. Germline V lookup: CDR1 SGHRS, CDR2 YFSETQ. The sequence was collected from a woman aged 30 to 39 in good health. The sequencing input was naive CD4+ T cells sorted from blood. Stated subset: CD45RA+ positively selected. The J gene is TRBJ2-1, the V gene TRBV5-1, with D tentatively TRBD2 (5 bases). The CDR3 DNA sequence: TGCGCCAGCAGCGCCCCCGGGGTGACCCAGTTCTTC. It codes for CASSAPGVTQFF.